The next 32 T cell receptor beta chains were all read from a single sample in a study of human thymus T cells. Produced via immunoSEQ multiplex PCR; TCRdb's table is partial and in-frame only. Among more than 70,000 clones listed, around 96% were seen once. Thymus was obtained from resections taken during corrective heart surgery. The sample comprised thymus tissue. Receptors were obtained from a boy less than two years old with a congenital heart defect but otherwise immunologically healthy.

The V gene is TRBV10-3, the J gene TRBJ2-1; 15 positions agree with TRBD2. The CDR3 has 18 amino acids. The germline V gene encodes CDR1 ENHRY and CDR2 SYGVKD. J lost 1 base, V lost 6 bases, and 7 bases had no gene match. DNA of the CDR3: TGTGCCATCAGCACCGGGACTAGCGGGAGGAGGTCCTACAATGAGCAGTTCTTC. This translates into CAISTGTSGRRSYNEQFF.

The chain uses TRBV28 and TRBJ2-7, with TRBD1 identical over 9 bases. V shed 3 bases, J shed 5 bases, and the junction held 11 bases outside the gene matches. The V gene's germline CDR1 is MDHEN and CDR2 SYDVKM. This CDR3 has 16 residues. CDR3 bases: TGTGCCAGCAGTTTTCGGTCACGGACAGGGGTTCACGAGCAGTACTTC. This sequence encodes CASSFRSRTGVHEQYF.

This chain uses TRBV7-3 with TRBJ2-2; D is undetermined. The CDR3 length is 14 residues. Trimming shortened V by 2 bases and J by 4 bases, and 8 bases separated the two germline ends. CDR1 is SGHTA and CDR2 is FQGTGA in the germline V gene. CDR3 amino acids: CASSLGPITGELFF. In nucleotides, the CDR3 is TGTGCCAGCAGCTTAGGCCCCATCACCGGGGAGCTGTTTTTT.

The rearrangement joins TRBV6-1 to TRBJ2-5; 7 nucleotides line up with TRBD1. CDR3 size: 15 residues. J lost 3 bases, V lost 0 bases, and 4 bases had no gene match. Germline assignment: CDR1 MNHNS and CDR2 SASEGT. The CDR3 loop reads CASSEALTGKETQYF. The DNA of the CDR3 is TGTGCCAGCAGTGAAGCGTTGACAGGGAAAGAGACCCAGTACTTC.

This clone was counted once. The chain is built from TRBV5-1 and TRBJ1-6, with 11 bases aligning to TRBD1. V lost 3 bases to trimming and J lost 8 bases; unmatched junction nucleotides: 13. CDR1 and CDR2 from the germline V gene are SGHRS and YFSETQ. The CDR3 extends over 18 amino acids. The CDR3 sequence is CASSSVPDRGLWYSPLHF. The CDR3 nucleotides are TGCGCCAGCAGCTCGGTCCCGGACAGGGGGCTATGGTATTCACCCCTCCACTTT.

The chain combines TRBV27 with TRBJ2-1; 7 bases are shared with TRBD1. The CDR3 contains 18 residues. Germline lookup yields CDR1 MNHEY and CDR2 SMNVEV (reference sequence). J was trimmed by 5 bases and V by 8 bases; bases with no gene match: 21. CDR3 sequence reads: CASQGRHRGRFLNNEQFF. As DNA, the CDR3 is TGTGCCAGCCAGGGCCGACACAGGGGACGATTTTTAAACAATGAGCAGTTCTTC.

This chain links TRBV5-4 with TRBJ1-2; TRBD1 might be the D (5 bases). Germline CDR1 SGHNT, CDR2 YYREEE (reference sequence). V lost 4 bases, J lost 5 bases, and 18 bases lay in between. The CDR3 length is 15 residues. The CDR3 is CASSPSAGVGYGYTF. DNA of the CDR3: TGTGCCAGCAGCCCCTCGGCGGGGGTCGGATATGGCTACACCTTC.

The chain recombines TRBV28 with TRBJ1-2; a possible D gene is TRBD1 (6 bases). The CDR3 consists of 18 residues. The V gene lost 0 bases and the J gene lost 8 bases, with 25 bases spanning the gap. In germline, CDR1 is MDHEN, CDR2 SYDVKM. The CDR3 region has the DNA TGTGCCAGCAGTTTATGGGGGGCCATCGGGGGCTCTCCTCTGGGCTACACCTTC. This gives the protein CASSLWGAIGGSPLGYTF.

The V gene is TRBV19, the J gene TRBJ2-7; 8 nucleotides match TRBD1. The V segment lost 4 bases and the J segment 5 bases; nucleotides outside the gene matches: 13. CDR1 is LNHDA and CDR2 is SQIVND in the germline V gene (reference sequence). CDR3 length: 16 amino acids. The chain's CDR3 is CASSTIGQGQSHEQYF. The CDR3 region has the DNA TGTGCCAGTAGTACCATCGGACAGGGTCAGTCCCACGAGCAGTACTTC.

The J gene is TRBJ2-4, the V gene TRBV28, with 11 bases that match TRBD2. The CDR3 loop spans 18 amino acids. V shed 6 bases, J shed 0 bases, and the junction held 10 bases outside the gene matches. Per germline, CDR1 MDHEN and CDR2 SYDVKM. The CDR3: CASSPTGTSGLAKNIQYF. The CDR3 nucleotides read TGTGCCAGCAGCCCGACCGGGACTAGCGGATTAGCCAAAAACATTCAGTACTTC.

This sequence joins TRBV6-1 and TRBJ2-7, with D unresolved. Trimming left V 10 bases short and J 6 bases short, with 22 bases between. Germline V lookup: CDR1 MNHNS, CDR2 SASEGT. The CDR3 runs to 14 residues. CDR3 nucleotide sequence: TGTGCCACCAGATACAAATCGTTGGGGTCCGAGCAGTACTTC. Translated: CATRYKSLGSEQYF.

The chain recombines TRBV28 with TRBJ1-1, with 11 bases identical to TRBD1. After removal of 5 bases from V and 4 bases from J, the junction contained 3 bases not matched to a gene. Germline V lookup: CDR1 MDHEN, CDR2 SYDVKM. The CDR3 length is 14 residues. The CDR3 is CASSPGTGGTEAFF. CDR3 sequence (DNA): TGTGCCAGCAGTCCCGGGACAGGGGGCACTGAAGCTTTCTTT.

The J gene is TRBJ2-6, the V gene TRBV4-3; D gene uncertain. The CDR3 is 20 residues long. Deletions cut 3 bases from V and 0 bases from J, with 21 bases between. Germline loops: CDR1 LGHNA, CDR2 YSLEER. The DNA for the CDR3 is TGCGCCAGCAGCCACCACTTCGTGGGCAGAGAATACTCTGGGGCCAACGTCCTGACTTTC. Its protein product is CASSHHFVGREYSGANVLTF.

This CDR3 reads CASSSSGTGSGNTGELFF. CDR3 in DNA: TGTGCCAGCAGTTCCTCCGGGACAGGGTCGGGGAACACCGGGGAGCTGTTTTTT. The V gene is TRBV28, the J gene TRBJ2-2; 9 positions agree with TRBD1. The CDR3 runs to 18 residues. V trimming: 4 bases; J trimming: 1 base; junction bases outside the gene matches: 10. Germline V gene sequence: CDR1 MDHEN, CDR2 SYDVKM.

This rearrangement joins TRBV7-9 to TRBJ2-2; D gene unclear. CDR3 length: 13 residues. Looked up from germline, CDR1 is SEHNR and CDR2 is FQNEAQ (reference sequence). V was trimmed by 4 bases and J by 6 bases, leaving 9 bases between them. The CDR3 loop reads CASSSGPAGELFF. The DNA for the CDR3 is TGTGCCAGCAGCTCGGGCCCAGCCGGGGAGCTGTTTTTT. Variable domain in full (rest from reference TRBV7-9 and TRBJ2-2): DTGVSQNPRHKITKRGQNVTFRCDPISEHNRLYWYRQTLGQGPEFLTYFQNEAQLEKSRLLSDRFSAERPKGSFSTLEIQRTEQGDSAMYLCASSSGPAGELFFGEGSRLTVL.

The chain carries TRBV5-1 and TRBJ2-5, with a weak D call TRBD2 (7 bases). Germline loops: CDR1 SGHRS, CDR2 YFSETQ. V lost 4 bases to trimming and J lost 5 bases, with 33 bases between them. This CDR3 contains 20 residues. DNA for the CDR3: TGCGCCAGCAGCCCTTCTGCACTACCGGGACAACCTTACGGGAGGGAGACCCAGTACTTC. Translating it yields CASSPSALPGQPYGRETQYF.

This clone was picked up one time. V and J are TRBV6-1 and TRBJ2-1; D possibly corresponds to TRBD2 (5 bases). Germline CDR1 is MNHNS and CDR2 is SASEGT. The CDR3 is 14 amino acids. V was shortened by 2 bases and J by 11 bases, with 16 bases between the two germline ends. The CDR3, as DNA: TGTGCCAGCAGTGAAAGTGCGAGCGGCTATAAGCAGTTCTTC. Translated, it gives CASSESASGYKQFF.

This chain links TRBV10-1 with TRBJ1-1; a weak D match, TRBD1 (6 bases). Germline loops: CDR1 WNHNN, CDR2 SYGVQD (reference sequence). The CDR3 sequence is 15 residues long. Deletions cut 10 bases from V and 1 base from J, with 19 bases between. CDR3 DNA: TGCGCCATCCATAAGGGGGGGGCGAAGAACACTGAAGCTTTCTTT. Amino acids: CAIHKGGAKNTEAFF.

V is TRBV5-1 and J is TRBJ1-1; TRBD1 agrees at 8 bases. V lost 1 base and J lost 0; bases outside the gene matches: 11. Germline loops: CDR1 SGHRS, CDR2 YFSETQ. CDR3 length: 18 residues. The CDR3 sequence is CASSLFNDRGSVNTEAFF. Here the CDR3 DNA reads TGCGCCAGCAGCTTGTTCAACGACAGGGGAAGTGTGAACACTGAAGCTTTCTTT. Supplemented by reference TRBV5-1 and TRBJ1-1, the full variable domain reads KAGVTQTPRYLIKTRGQQVTLSCSPISGHRSVSWYQQTPGQGLQFLFEYFSETQRNKGNFPGRFSGRQFSNSRSEMNVSTLELGDSALYLCASSLFNDRGSVNTEAFFGQGTRLTVV.

This chain links TRBV6-1 with TRBJ2-7; D remains ambiguous. With 6 bases removed from V and 2 bases from J, the gap between germline ends came to 8 bases. This CDR3 region has 12 residues. The germline CDR1 and CDR2 sequences are MNHNS and SASEGT. This chain's CDR3 is CASSLWTYEQYF. The CDR3 DNA is TGTGCCAGCAGCCTTTGGACCTACGAGCAGTACTTC.

The chain has TRBV5-6 and TRBJ2-7; 10 bases map to TRBD1. V gave up 4 bases and J gave up 5 bases; unmatched junction bases: 9. Germline values: CDR1 SGHDT, CDR2 YYEEEE. The CDR3 has 15 residues. This CDR3 is CASSHTGTGVHEQYF. The CDR3 nucleotides read TGTGCCAGCAGCCACACCGGGACAGGGGTCCACGAGCAGTACTTC.

This clone was picked up one time. The chain carries TRBV13 and TRBJ1-2; D is perhaps TRBD1 (5 bases). Germline V CDR1 and CDR2: PRHDT, FYEKMQ (reference sequence). There are 20 residues in the CDR3. Trimming took 5 bases from V and 2 from J, leaving 30 bases between them. The CDR3 spells CASSPHRDRRPLTDNYGYTF. In DNA, the CDR3 is TGTGCCAGCAGCCCCCACCGGGACCGCCGACCCTTAACTGACAACTATGGCTACACCTTC.

The genes are TRBV11-2 and TRBJ2-7; 9 bases line up with TRBD1. Germline CDR1 and CDR2: SGHAT and FQNNGV. The CDR3 sequence is 15 residues long. Trimming cost V 5 bases and J 7 bases; bases outside gene matches: 12. CDR3 bases: TGTGCCAGCAGCCCCCGAGGGACAGGGAAGAGGGAGCAGTACTTC. Translating gives CASSPRGTGKREQYF. Full variable domain (rest looked up from reference TRBV11-2 and TRBJ2-7): EAGVAQSPRYKIIEKRQSVAFWCNPISGHATLYWYQQILGQGPKLLIQFQNNGVVDDSQLPKDRFSAERLKGVDSTLKIQPAKLEDSAVYLCASSPRGTGKREQYFGPGTRLTVT.

This clone came up once. The J gene is TRBJ1-2, the V gene TRBV30, with D perhaps matching TRBD1 (6 bases). CDR1 is GTSNPN and CDR2 is SVGIG in the germline V gene (reference sequence). This CDR3 comprises 17 residues. The V gene lost 3 bases and the J gene lost 0 bases, with 20 bases spanning the gap. Here the CDR3 reads CAWRHVRDTRPNYGYTF. The CDR3 DNA sequence: TGTGCCTGGAGACACGTACGGGACACCAGACCTAACTATGGCTACACCTTC.

The table lists this clone with a count of one. The rearrangement uses TRBV5-4 and TRBJ2-5, with 9 bases that match TRBD2. The CDR3 totals 16 residues. The junction had 6 bases not matched to a gene; V was cut back by 1 base and J by 2 bases. Germline V gene sequence: CDR1 SGHNT, CDR2 YYREEE (reference sequence). The CDR3 DNA follows: TGTGCCAGCAGCTTGCGGCGGGAGGGGCTTCAAGAGACCCAGTACTTC. Encoded protein: CASSLRREGLQETQYF.

The V gene is TRBV27, the J gene TRBJ2-2, with D perhaps TRBD2 (6 bases). The CDR3 has 12 residues. Between the trimmed V and J ends, which lost 8 bases and 4 bases, there was a span of 8 bases. Germline V gene data show CDR1 as MNHEY and CDR2 as SMNVEV (reference sequence). In nucleotides, the CDR3 is TGTGCCAGCCGGGGGTTCACCGGGGAGCTGTTTTTT. Translated: CASRGFTGELFF.

V is TRBV7-2 and J is TRBJ2-7, with 7 bases fitting TRBD2. The CDR3 covers 15 residues. Trimming at V came to 5 bases and at J to 2 bases, leaving 9 bases not matched to a gene. Germline CDR1 is SGHTA and CDR2 is FQGNSA. CDR3 nucleotide sequence: TGTGCCAGCAGCGCCAAGCGGGACGCAACCTACGAGCAGTACTTC. It yields the protein CASSAKRDATYEQYF.

This clone was counted a single time. The chain employs TRBV28 and TRBJ2-1; weak D call: TRBD2 (5 bases). The CDR3 contains 14 residues. Trimming stripped 6 bases from V and 3 bases from J, with 12 bases between. Germline values: CDR1 MDHEN, CDR2 SYDVKM. In DNA form, the CDR3 reads TGTGCCAGCAGAACTCTAGCCGGCTACAATGAGCAGTTCTTC. This encodes CASRTLAGYNEQFF.

The rearrangement links TRBV19 to TRBJ1-1, with 10 bases fitting TRBD1. V lost 3 bases and J lost 1; bases outside the gene matches: 2. Germline CDR1 LNHDA, CDR2 SQIVND (reference sequence). The CDR3 contains 15 residues. The CDR3: CASSIRTGGNTEAFF. The CDR3 DNA reads TGTGCCAGTAGTATTCGGACAGGGGGGAACACTGAAGCTTTCTTT.

The V and J genes are TRBV4-2 and TRBJ2-1; 7 nucleotides align to TRBD2. The CDR3 sequence is 13 residues long. The junction had 5 bases not matched to a gene; V was cut back by 4 bases and J by 8 bases. Germline CDR1 LGHNA, CDR2 YNFKEQ. CDR3 nucleotides: TGTGCCAGCAGCCCGTATGGGGGGGATGAGCAGTTCTTC. As protein: CASSPYGGDEQFF.

V usage is TRBV4-2 and J usage is TRBJ1-4; 8 bases map to TRBD1. Germline lookup yields CDR1 LGHNA and CDR2 YNFKEQ. This CDR3 spans 16 amino acids. Trimming removed 5 bases from V and 6 bases from J; junction bases left unmatched: 11. CDR3 in amino acids: CASSTRNGTGHEKLFF. The CDR3 DNA sequence: TGTGCCAGCAGCACCCGAAACGGGACAGGACATGAAAAACTGTTTTTT.

The rearrangement joins TRBV29-1 to TRBJ1-1; TRBD1 is a possible D gene (5 bases). Germline loops: CDR1 SQVTM, CDR2 ANQGSEA. The CDR3 totals 12 residues. V was pared by 5 bases and J by 3 bases, with 10 bases between. The CDR3 coding sequence is TGCAGCGTTAGGGGCAGCGACACTGAAGCTTTCTTT. Translating gives CSVRGSDTEAFF.